One and the same sample provided the 28 T cell receptor beta chains below, sequenced in a study of breast tumors, draining lymph nodes, adjacent tissues. Breast cancer patients provided tissue from their axillary draining lymph nodes. Each CDR3 protein gets one entry after TCRdb re-called the multiplex PCR reads with MiXCR. The sample comprises about 270,000 distinct CDR3 sequences, 30% of which are singletons, and about 1% rests with the top ten. The sample consisted of axillary lymph node tissue. The origin of the receptors is a female donor with breast cancer. Some clones in this sample may be carry-over from other donors' samples.

The chain joins TRBV2 to TRBJ2-7, with 11 bases matching TRBD2. V trimming: 6 bases; J trimming: 2 bases; junction bases outside the gene matches: 21. Per germline, CDR1 SNHLY and CDR2 FYNNEI. The CDR3 has 20 amino acids. The CDR3 spells CASSQGPGQGSSGRAYEQYF. The CDR3 coding sequence is TGTGCCAGCAGCCAAGGACCGGGACAGGGTAGTAGCGGGAGGGCCTACGAGCAGTACTTC. Complete variable domain (other parts from reference TRBV2 and TRBJ2-7): EPEVTQTPSHQVTQMGQEVILRCVPISNHLYFYWYRQILGQKVEFLVSFYNNEISEKSEIFDDQFSVERPDGSNFTLKIRSTKLEDSAMYFCASSQGPGQGSSGRAYEQYFGPGTRLTVT.

This clonotype was seen repeatedly, ten times or more. The chain joins TRBV7-2 to TRBJ2-5, with 7 bases matching TRBD1. The CDR3 totals 15 residues. The germline V gene encodes CDR1 SGHTA and CDR2 FQGNSA. V was clipped by 5 bases and J by 0 bases; unmatched bases: 6. The CDR3 bases are TGTGCCAGCAGCCCGGGACAGACGTACCAAGAGACCCAGTACTTC. Translated: CASSPGQTYQETQYF.

There are many counts of this clonotype. V usage is TRBV10-1 and J usage is TRBJ2-1; TRBD1 matches at 7 bases. Germline-derived CDR1 and CDR2 are WNHNN and SYGVQD (reference sequence). Germline trimming cut 6 bases from V and 6 bases from J; bases unmatched to any gene: 11. The CDR3 covers 15 residues. DNA of the CDR3: TGCGCCAGCAGCGTTAGTCAGGGGGTAGGCAATGAGCAGTTCTTC. Protein: CASSVSQGVGNEQFF.

This clonotype was recorded a few times. The V call is TRBV20-1, the J call TRBJ2-5, with D perhaps matching TRBD2 (5 bases). The CDR3 loop spans 16 amino acids. From germline, CDR1 is DFQATT and CDR2 SNEGSKA (reference sequence). The germline V and J ends were trimmed by 0 bases and 2 bases, with 16 bases remaining between them. CDR3 protein: CSARDGRELRQETQYF. The CDR3, as DNA: TGCAGTGCTAGAGATGGCCGGGAATTGAGGCAAGAGACCCAGTACTTC.

This clonotype was detected ten times or more. V is TRBV4-3 and J is TRBJ2-3; 7 bases align to TRBD1. This CDR3 is built from 14 residues. Trimming at V came to 11 bases and at J to 1 base, leaving 9 bases not matched to a gene. Germline CDR1 is LGHNA and CDR2 is YSLEER. CDR3: CALRGGLGTDTQYF. CDR3 DNA: TGCGCCTTGCGAGGGGGCTTGGGCACAGATACGCAGTATTTT.

The chain uses TRBV19 and TRBJ2-5; 12 bases match TRBD1. CDR1 and CDR2 (germline): LNHDA, SQIVND (reference sequence). V lost 3 bases and J lost 6; bases outside the gene matches: 11. The CDR3 extends over 17 amino acids. In nucleotides, the CDR3 is TGTGCCAGTAGTATGGGAGGGGGACAGGGGGCCGGGAAGACCCAGTACTTC. As protein: CASSMGGGQGAGKTQYF. Drawing the rest from reference TRBV19 and TRBJ2-5, the complete variable domain is DGGITQSPKYLFRKEGQNVTLSCEQNLNHDAMYWYRQDPGQGLRLIYYSQIVNDFQKGDIAEGYSVSREKKESFPLTVTSAQKNPTAFYLCASSMGGGQGAGKTQYFGPGTRLLVL.

This clonotype was found a few times. This may be a read error, as it is one base from a much larger clone. The genes are TRBV11-2 and TRBJ1-5, with TRBD1 as a possible D gene (6 bases). The CDR3 loop spans 14 amino acids. The V end was cut by 3 bases, the J end by 6 bases, with 12 bases between. Germline values: CDR1 SGHAT, CDR2 FQNNGV. CDR3 region: CASSLMGGTQPQHF. The CDR3 DNA reads as TGTGCCAGCAGCTTGATGGGGGGCACTCAGCCCCAGCATTTT.

Ten or more counts support this clonotype. This rearrangement joins TRBV29-1 to TRBJ2-1; 11 bases align to TRBD2. The CDR3 contains 14 residues. After removal of 3 bases from V and 8 bases from J, the junction contained 6 bases not matched to a gene. The germline CDR1 and CDR2 sequences are SQVTM and ANQGSEA. The CDR3 nucleotides read TGCAGCGTTGAGTCTAGCGGGAGGTTGTATGAGCAGTTCTTC. Protein sequence: CSVESSGRLYEQFF.

This rearrangement joins TRBV28 to TRBJ2-5, with TRBD2 as a possible D gene (5 bases). V was cut by 7 bases and J by 4 bases, with 13 bases left in between. The CDR3 runs 13 residues. Germline CDR1 is MDHEN and CDR2 is SYDVKM. The CDR3 spells CASIDEGSETQYF. The CDR3 DNA reads TGTGCCAGCATCGACGAGGGTTCAGAGACCCAGTACTTC.

Ten or more counts support this clonotype. The V and J genes are TRBV10-3 and TRBJ2-7; 8 nucleotides align to TRBD2. Germline-derived CDR1 and CDR2 are ENHRY and SYGVKD. This CDR3 spans 16 amino acids. V dropped 4 bases and J dropped 4; count of bases not matched to a gene: 12. The CDR3 region is CAISGSGTSLFYEQYF. CDR3 bases: TGTGCCATCAGTGGATCCGGGACTAGTTTATTTTACGAGCAGTACTTC.

In this sample, this clonotype turned up many times. This rearrangement joins TRBV5-6 to TRBJ2-3, with D tentatively TRBD1 (5 bases). The ends were cut back, 0 bases at V and 2 bases at J, with 22 bases in the middle. Germline-derived CDR1 and CDR2 are SGHDT and YYEEEE. The CDR3 length is 19 residues. The CDR3 protein is CASSLVGAGGNVPTDTQYF. CDR3 in DNA: TGTGCCAGCAGCTTGGTTGGGGCCGGCGGTAACGTACCCACAGATACGCAGTATTTT. Filled out from reference TRBV5-6 and TRBJ2-3, the complete variable domain reads DAGVTQSPTHLIKTRGQQVTLRCSPKSGHDTVSWYQQALGQGPQFIFQYYEEEERQRGNFPDRFSGHQFPNYSSELNVNALLLGDSALYLCASSLVGAGGNVPTDTQYFGPGTRLTVL.

This clonotype was recorded many times. The V call is TRBV7-9, the J call TRBJ2-5; TRBD2 is a possible D gene (6 bases). CDR1 and CDR2 from the germline V gene are SEHNR and FQNEAQ (reference sequence). V shed 2 bases and J shed 3 bases, with 16 bases lying between them. CDR3 length: 16 residues. The CDR3 bases are TGTGCCAGCAGCTTATTGTCGGGAGTATCCAAAGAGACCCAGTACTTC. Translating it yields CASSLLSGVSKETQYF.

At least ten counts were recorded for this clonotype. The chain carries TRBV2 and TRBJ2-1; D is uncertain. Deletions cut 0 bases from V and 12 bases from J, with 9 bases between. The CDR3 length is 12 residues. Germline V CDR1 and CDR2: SNHLY, FYNNEI. The CDR3 loop is CASSEASRGQFF. The CDR3 DNA reads TGTGCCAGCAGTGAAGCGTCTCGAGGGCAGTTCTTC. The full variable domain, with the rest looked up from reference TRBV2 and TRBJ2-1, is EPEVTQTPSHQVTQMGQEVILRCVPISNHLYFYWYRQILGQKVEFLVSFYNNEISEKSEIFDDQFSVERPDGSNFTLKIRSTKLEDSAMYFCASSEASRGQFFGPGTRLTVL.

This clonotype was found many times. J is TRBJ2-1 and V is TRBV20-1, with D perhaps TRBD2 (6 bases). The V and J ends lost 3 bases and 6 bases respectively, with 18 bases between them. The CDR3 spans 15 residues. The germline V gene encodes CDR1 DFQATT and CDR2 SNEGSKA (reference sequence). The CDR3 spells CSASWAGRPGNEQFF. The CDR3 DNA reads as TGCAGTGCTAGTTGGGCGGGACGCCCGGGCAATGAGCAGTTCTTC.

This chain connects TRBV5-5 to TRBJ1-3; D gene ambiguous. Germline V gives CDR1 SGHKS, CDR2 YYEKEE (reference sequence). The CDR3 runs to 14 residues. V was pared by 3 bases and J by 3 bases, with 10 bases between. The CDR3 sequence is CASSSKDNGNTIYF. The CDR3 bases are TGTGCCAGCAGCTCCAAAGACAATGGAAACACCATATATTTT.

This clonotype was observed at least ten times. The V gene is TRBV12-5, the J gene TRBJ2-2; D remains ambiguous. Germline V gene sequence: CDR1 LGHNT, CDR2 FRNRAP. Between the trimmed V and J ends, which lost 5 bases and 6 bases, there was a span of 4 bases. CDR3 length equals 11 residues. CDR3 DNA sequence: TGTGCTAGTGGTATCTCCGGGGAGCTGTTTTTT. Its translation: CASGISGELFF.

The chain is built from TRBV6-5 and TRBJ2-1; TRBD2 matches 10 bases. Germline V gene sequence: CDR1 MNHEY, CDR2 SVGAGI. V lost 5 bases and J lost 5; bases outside the gene matches: 9. The CDR3 has 16 amino acids. The CDR3 here is CASSATGTSVHNEQFF. The CDR3 nucleotides are TGTGCCAGCAGTGCAACCGGGACTAGCGTTCACAATGAGCAGTTCTTC.

Turning to this clonotype: Lacking the conserved final phenylalanine or tryptophan, this CDR3 likely reflects a read error. This chain uses TRBV14 with TRBJ1-6; 9 bases agree with TRBD1. After removal of 8 bases from V and 7 bases from J, the junction contained 9 bases not matched to a gene. The germline V gene has CDR1 SGHDN and CDR2 FVKESK. CDR3 length equals 15 residues. Here the CDR3 DNA reads TGTGCCAGCGGCTTGACAGGGGGTACGAATTCACCCCTCCACTCT. This encodes CASGLTGGTNSPLHS.

This clonotype has at least ten counts. This sequence joins TRBV12-5 and TRBJ1-2; D remains unclear. Trimming removed 6 bases at V and 11 bases at J, with 16 bases between. CDR3 length: 12 residues. Germline V lookup: CDR1 LGHNT, CDR2 FRNRAP. CDR3 nucleotides: TGTGCTAGTGGCTTAAACCATCTCCGGTACACCTTC. Translating gives CASGLNHLRYTF.

This clonotype was counted between two and nine times. A clone one base away is much larger, so this may be a read error. The V gene is TRBV13, the J gene TRBJ2-6; D possibly corresponds to TRBD2 (6 bases). The CDR3 contains 18 residues. The germline V gene encodes CDR1 PRHDT and CDR2 FYEKMQ (reference sequence). V was cut by 5 bases and J by 0 bases, with 17 bases left in between. CDR3 DNA sequence: TGTGCCAGCAGCACACGGAGGGACTTCAGCTCTGGGGCCAACGTCCTGACTTTC. Translating it yields CASSTRRDFSSGANVLTF.

The chain uses TRBV12-5 and TRBJ1-1; D is perhaps TRBD1 (6 bases). V was clipped by 0 bases and J by 1 base, with 9 bases between them. Germline-derived CDR1 and CDR2 are LGHNT and FRNRAP. This CDR3 is 15 amino acids long. CDR3 sequence: CASGLVQGPNTEAFF. The CDR3 DNA reads TGTGCTAGTGGTTTGGTACAGGGACCGAACACTGAAGCTTTCTTT.

At least ten counts were recorded for this clonotype. The V call is TRBV5-5, the J call TRBJ2-6; D unclear. This CDR3 comprises 16 residues. The germline gives CDR1 SGHKS, CDR2 YYEKEE (reference sequence). V dropped 4 bases and J dropped 0 bases, with 11 bases sitting between them. CDR3 DNA sequence: TGTGCCAGCAGCCCCCTAATCCTCTCTGGGGCCAACGTCCTGACTTTC. Translating gives CASSPLILSGANVLTF.

This clonotype appeared many times. The chain uses TRBV19 and TRBJ2-2, with TRBD2 matching 10 bases. The J segment lost 4 bases and the V segment lost 2 bases, leaving 19 bases of the junction unmatched. This CDR3 has 21 residues. CDR1 and CDR2 from the germline V gene are LNHDA and SQIVND (reference sequence). The CDR3 sequence: CASSIRFRASGRNIPTGELFF. The CDR3 nucleotides are TGTGCCAGTAGTATAAGGTTCCGGGCTAGCGGGAGAAACATTCCCACCGGGGAGCTGTTTTTT.

This clonotype was observed at least ten times. The junction and the germline gene differ at one end; a read error may be behind it. V and J are TRBV12-3 or TRBV12-4 and TRBJ2-3, with 10 bases aligning to TRBD1. The CDR3 is made up of 15 amino acids. CDR3 in DNA: TGTGCCAGCAGCTTAGGGACAGGGGTCACAGATACGCAGTATTTT. This codes for CASSLGTGVTDTQYF.

There are many counts of this clonotype. The gene calls are TRBV20-1 and TRBJ2-5, with 8 bases aligning to TRBD2. The germline V gene has CDR1 DFQATT and CDR2 SNEGSKA (reference sequence). The CDR3 is made up of 14 amino acids. V lost 3 bases, J lost 5 bases, and 8 bases stayed unmatched. The CDR3 sequence: CSASGGGREETQYF. CDR3 bases: TGCAGTGCTAGCGGGGGGGGTAGAGAGGAGACCCAGTACTTC.

Of note for this clonotype: Since no conserved phenylalanine or tryptophan closes the CDR3, a read error is the likely cause. CDR3 region: CASSVMASGNTGELFL. CDR3 in DNA: TGTGCCAGCAGTGTGATGGCTAGCGGGAACACCGGGGAGCTGTTTCTT. V and J are TRBV6-9 and TRBJ2-2; TRBD2 matches 7 bases. This CDR3 has 16 residues. V shed 5 bases, J shed 1 base, and the junction held 7 bases outside the gene matches. Germline values: CDR1 MNHGY, CDR2 SVAAGI.

This clonotype was detected ten times or more. The rearrangement links TRBV5-8 to TRBJ1-3, with D unresolved. V shed 2 bases and J shed 5 bases, with 11 bases lying between them. The CDR3 is 14 amino acids. Germline V gene sequence: CDR1 SGHTS, CDR2 YDEGEE. The CDR3 nucleotides read TGTGCCAGCAGCTTTTATCCGTTAAGAAACACCATATATTTT. Residues: CASSFYPLRNTIYF.

Turning to this clonotype: One base away lies a much larger clone, so this may be a sequencing read error. The V and J genes are TRBV6-5 and TRBJ2-7, with D unclear. Germline V CDR1 and CDR2: MNHEY, SVGAGI. Trimming took off 5 bases at V and 6 bases at J, with 14 bases between the two ends. CDR3 length: 13 amino acids. CDR3 DNA sequence: TGTGCCAGCAGTATGGGTATAGTCTGCGAGCAGTACTTC. Its protein is CASSMGIVCEQYF.